These 14 T cell receptor beta chains originate from one sample sequenced in a study of beta chain features in type 1 diabetes (dated by TCRdb to about 2018). The library came from the immunoSEQ multiplex PCR assay. The High Capacity cDNA Reverse Transcription Kit was used to reverse transcribe all of the isolated RNA, meaning that expressed TCRB transcripts were what got sequenced. TCRdb took this table from immuneACCESS and kept in-frame rearrangements with V and J called. Such tables lack part of the clones; where checked against another copy, unresolved V genes explain under half of the gap, and the rest is unexplained. In all, the sample holds some 150,000 clones, and about 10% of those were seen once. The top ten constitute roughly 1.3% of the sample. Material: naive CD4+ T cells from blood. The cell subset or site label on this specimen signifies: true naive CD4+ T cells. These receptors all come from a young man in good health.

This clone was seen only a few times. This chain uses TRBV6-4 with TRBJ2-1; weak D call: TRBD2 (5 bases). The CDR3 has 13 residues. Deletions cut 4 bases from V and 8 bases from J, with 12 bases between. CDR1 is MRHNA, CDR2 SNTAGT, per germline. CDR3 amino acids: CASSAGLSDEQFF. The CDR3 DNA is TGTGCCAGCAGTGCTGGACTCTCCGATGAGCAGTTCTTC.

This clone was counted a few times. The gene calls are TRBV7-2 and TRBJ2-1; 8 positions agree with TRBD2. Per germline, CDR1 SGHTA and CDR2 FQGNSA. The CDR3 has 13 amino acids. V shed 5 bases and J 8 bases; nucleotides not matched to a gene: 5. Written as DNA, the CDR3 is TGTGCCAGCAGCCCCGCGGGGGGTGATGAGCAGTTCTTC. Its translation is CASSPAGGDEQFF.

This clone has more than one count but fewer than ten. The J gene is TRBJ2-5, the V gene TRBV7-2, with a weak D call TRBD1 (6 bases). The CDR3 is 17 amino acids. V lost 2 bases and J 1 base, leaving 17 bases between the germline ends. CDR1 and CDR2 from the germline V gene are SGHTA and FQGNSA. The CDR3: CASSLWKQQGPQETQYF. In nucleotides, the CDR3 is TGTGCCAGCAGCTTATGGAAGCAACAGGGTCCCCAAGAGACCCAGTACTTC.

The gene calls are TRBV19 and TRBJ1-5; 7 bases match TRBD1. Per germline, CDR1 LNHDA and CDR2 SQIVND (reference sequence). V was pared by 7 bases and J by 9 bases, with 9 bases of the junction left unmatched. This CDR3 comprises 13 residues. The CDR3 region is CASNDRDRRPQHF. For the CDR3, the DNA is TGTGCCAGTAACGACAGGGACCGCCGGCCCCAGCATTTT.

Only a few counts were recorded for this clone. The chain carries TRBV5-1 and TRBJ1-4; 9 positions agree with TRBD1. The CDR3 sequence is 13 residues long. Germline CDR1 SGHRS, CDR2 YFSETQ. Trimming at V came to 9 bases and at J to 7 bases, leaving 7 bases not matched to a gene. CDR3 in DNA: TGCGCCACCGGGGACAGGGAAATTGAAAAACTGTTTTTT. This sequence encodes CATGDREIEKLFF.

This clone occurred a few times. The CDR3 is CASSASPGLPYEQYF. DNA of the CDR3: TGTGCCAGCAGTGCCTCTCCGGGGTTGCCCTACGAGCAGTACTTC. This chain uses TRBV6-5 with TRBJ2-7, with D tentatively TRBD2 (5 bases). Germline CDR1 and CDR2: MNHEY and SVGAGI. This CDR3 has 15 residues. Deletions cut 5 bases from V and 2 bases from J, with 16 bases between.

This clone has a handful of counts. The rearrangement links TRBV5-6 to TRBJ2-7; 11 bases are a match to TRBD1. CDR1 is SGHDT, CDR2 YYEEEE, per germline. J gave up 3 bases and V 5 bases, and 4 bases lay outside the gene matches. The CDR3 consists of 14 residues. The CDR3 DNA reads TGTGCCAGCAGTAAGGGGACAGGGGGCTACGAGCAGTACTTC. It codes for CASSKGTGGYEQYF.

The chain uses TRBV7-2 and TRBJ2-3; TRBD2 matches 7 bases. This CDR3 has 16 amino acids. V gave up 0 bases and J gave up 5 bases; unmatched junction bases: 8. Germline V gene sequence: CDR1 SGHTA, CDR2 FQGNSA. CDR3 in DNA: TGTGCCAGCAGCTTAGCTTTGCGCGGGGGTGTAGATACGCAGTATTTT. Translation: CASSLALRGGVDTQYF.

This clone was found a few times. This chain connects TRBV6-4 to TRBJ2-2; 7 bases agree with TRBD1. Germline V gene data show CDR1 as MRHNA and CDR2 as SNTAGT. The CDR3 extends over 15 amino acids. J gave up 6 bases and V 6 bases, and 10 bases lay outside the gene matches. DNA of the CDR3: TGTGCCAGCAGCCCGACAGGGAATTTCGCCGGGGAGCTGTTTTTT. This encodes CASSPTGNFAGELFF.

This sequence joins TRBV2 and TRBJ2-2; D is possibly TRBD1 (6 bases). The CDR3 has 15 residues. Germline CDR1 SNHLY, CDR2 FYNNEI. Trimming cost V 5 bases and J 5 bases, with 15 bases left between them. The CDR3 protein is CASSRQAVGTGELFF. CDR3 bases: TGTGCCAGCAGTCGACAGGCAGTCGGGACCGGGGAGCTGTTTTTT.

The chain couples TRBV7-9 to TRBJ1-5; 10 bases are a match to TRBD1. This CDR3 comprises 16 residues. Per the germline V gene, CDR1 is SEHNR and CDR2 is FQNEAQ (reference sequence). With 6 bases clipped from V and 5 bases from J, the junction kept 10 bases outside the gene matches. The CDR3 here is CASSRAGQGYHQPQHF. The DNA of the CDR3 is TGTGCCAGCAGTCGCGCGGGACAGGGGTATCATCAGCCCCAGCATTTT.

This clone was seen more than once but under ten times. Here the CDR3 DNA reads TGCGCCAGCACCCCCGGACAGAACTATGGCTACACCTTC. Amino acids: CASTPGQNYGYTF. The rearrangement links TRBV5-1 to TRBJ1-2; D might be TRBD1 (6 bases). The ends were cut back, 6 bases at V and 2 bases at J, with 11 bases in the middle. CDR1 and CDR2 from the germline V gene are SGHRS and YFSETQ. The CDR3 sequence is 13 residues long.

This clone was observed a handful of times. V gene TRBV27 combines with J gene TRBJ2-6, with 8 bases fitting TRBD1. The germline V gene encodes CDR1 MNHEY and CDR2 SMNVEV (reference sequence). The ends lost 6 bases at V and 4 bases at J; junction bases unmatched: 11. The CDR3 is made up of 17 amino acids. The CDR3 DNA follows: TGTGCCAGCAGCCAGGGGGCAGGCTCTCTGGGGGCCAACGTCCTGACTTTC. Amino acid sequence: CASSQGAGSLGANVLTF.

This clone was seen only a few times. This chain connects TRBV5-1 to TRBJ2-1; TRBD1 aligns across 7 bases. CDR3 size: 15 residues. Germline V lookup: CDR1 SGHRS, CDR2 YFSETQ. With V trimmed by 0 bases and J by 3 bases, 3 bases remained unmatched. The CDR3 sequence is CASSLAGTDYNEQFF. CDR3 coding DNA: TGCGCCAGCAGCTTGGCCGGGACAGACTACAATGAGCAGTTCTTC.